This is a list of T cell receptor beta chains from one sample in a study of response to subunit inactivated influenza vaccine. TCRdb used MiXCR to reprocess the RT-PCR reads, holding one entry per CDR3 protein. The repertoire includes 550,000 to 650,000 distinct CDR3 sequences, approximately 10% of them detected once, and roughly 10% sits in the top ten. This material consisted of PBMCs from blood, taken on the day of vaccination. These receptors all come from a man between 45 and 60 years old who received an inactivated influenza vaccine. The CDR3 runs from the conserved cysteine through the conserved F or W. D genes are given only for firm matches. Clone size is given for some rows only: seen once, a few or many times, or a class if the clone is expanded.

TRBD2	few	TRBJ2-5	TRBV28	TGTGCCAGCAGTCGACTAGCGGGAGTGGTGGAGACCCAGTACTTC	CASSRLAGVVETQYF
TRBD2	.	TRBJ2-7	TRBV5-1	TGCGCCAGCAGCCCCCAACTAGCGGGGTCCTACGAGCAGTACTTC	CASSPQLAGSYEQYF
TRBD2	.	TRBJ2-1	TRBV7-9	TGTGCCAGCAGCGCGACCCTAGCGGGGGGGATCTACAATGAGCAGTTCTTC	CASSATLAGGIYNEQFF
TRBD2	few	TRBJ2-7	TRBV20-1	TGCAGTGCTAGGGGTAGCGGGACTAGCTACGAGCAGTACTTC	CSARGSGTSYEQYF
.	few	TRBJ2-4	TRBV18	TGTGCCAGCTCACCACCTCTTCAGGTCCTATCCAAAAACATTCAGTACTTC	CASSPPLQVLSKNIQYF
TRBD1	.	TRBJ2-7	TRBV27	TGTGCCAGCAACCCACTGGGGACAGGGGTGATCTACGAGCAGTACTTC	CASNPLGTGVIYEQYF
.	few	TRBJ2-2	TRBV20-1	TGCAGTGCTAGAGATCCCGGCAGGGGGAACACCGGGGAGCTGTTTTTT	CSARDPGRGNTGELFF
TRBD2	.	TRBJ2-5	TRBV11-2	TGTGCCAGCAGCCCGGGGACTACCCTCAGGGAGACCCAGTACTTC	CASSPGTTLRETQYF
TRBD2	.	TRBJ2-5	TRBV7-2	TGTGCCAGCAGCTGGGGGGCGACTAGCGGGGGAAAGACCCAGTACTTC	CASSWGATSGGKTQYF
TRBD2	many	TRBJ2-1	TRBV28	TGTGCCAGCAGTTTGCTAGCGGGAGGGGCTTACAATGAGCAGTTCTTC	CASSLLAGGAYNEQFF
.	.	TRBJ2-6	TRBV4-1	TGCGCCAGCAGCCAAGACTTACAGATTCGGAGGAGGCTGGTCCCCTCTGGGGCCAACGTCCTGACTTTC	CASSQDLQIRRRLVPSGANVLTF
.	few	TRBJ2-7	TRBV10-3	TGTGCCATCAGTGCCGGGACACATACCTACGAGCAGTACTTC	CAISAGTHTYEQYF